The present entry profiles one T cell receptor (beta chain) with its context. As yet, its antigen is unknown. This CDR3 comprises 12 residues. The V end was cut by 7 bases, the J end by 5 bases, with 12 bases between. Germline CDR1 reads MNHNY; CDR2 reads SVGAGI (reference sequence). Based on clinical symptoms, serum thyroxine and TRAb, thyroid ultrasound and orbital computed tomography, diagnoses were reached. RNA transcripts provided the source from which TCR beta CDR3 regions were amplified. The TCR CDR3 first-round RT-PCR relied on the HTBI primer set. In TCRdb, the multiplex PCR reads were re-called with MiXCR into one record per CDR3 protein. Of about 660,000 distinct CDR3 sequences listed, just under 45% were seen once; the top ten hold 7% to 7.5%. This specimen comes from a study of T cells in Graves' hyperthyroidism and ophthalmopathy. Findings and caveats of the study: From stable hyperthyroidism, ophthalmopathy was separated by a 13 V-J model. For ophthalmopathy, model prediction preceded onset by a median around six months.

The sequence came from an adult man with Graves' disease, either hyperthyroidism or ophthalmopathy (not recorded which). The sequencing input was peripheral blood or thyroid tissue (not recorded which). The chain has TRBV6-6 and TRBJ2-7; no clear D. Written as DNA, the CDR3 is TGTGCCAGCACTTCACCGGGCCACGAGCAGTACTTC. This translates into CASTSPGHEQYF.